These 24 T cell receptor beta chains share one sample of origin, sequenced in a study of cytomegalovirus exposure and HLA in healthy donors. Sequencing was performed with immunoSEQ multiplex PCR; in TCRdb, only in-frame clones are kept and a portion is missing. The sample lists over 110,000 clones; more than 85% were seen once. The source material was PBMCs. The receptors originated from a man between 18 and 35 years old in good health and CMV-seropositive.

The V and J genes are TRBV6-5 and TRBJ1-6, with D tentatively TRBD1 (5 bases). CDR1 MNHEY and CDR2 SVGAGI come from the germline V gene. The V and J ends lost 5 bases and 10 bases respectively, with 18 bases between them. CDR3 length equals 15 residues. CDR3 nucleotide sequence: TGTGCCAGCAGTGTCGACAGACCCCTTTGGTCACCCCTCCACTTT. It specifies CASSVDRPLWSPLHF.

The chain couples TRBV19 to TRBJ1-5, with 8 bases identical to TRBD1. Losses at the gene ends were 7 bases for V and 5 bases for J; bases not matched to a gene: 13. The CDR3 loop spans 16 amino acids. CDR1 is LNHDA, CDR2 SQIVND, per germline (reference sequence). CDR3 protein: CASTGRGLLRDQPQHF. The CDR3 DNA is TGTGCCAGTACCGGCAGGGGGCTTTTAAGAGATCAGCCCCAGCATTTT.

The chain carries TRBV7-2 and TRBJ1-4; D ambiguous. The germline V and J ends were trimmed by 4 bases and 7 bases, with 16 bases remaining between them. The CDR3 is 15 amino acids. Germline V gene data show CDR1 as SGHTA and CDR2 as FQGNSA. The CDR3 is CASSSRSASVEKLFF. In nucleotides, the CDR3 is TGTGCCAGCAGCTCCCGGTCCGCGTCGGTTGAAAAACTGTTTTTT.

This clone showed up many times. This sequence joins TRBV4-2 and TRBJ1-5; perhaps TRBD1 as D (6 bases). The CDR3 is made up of 15 amino acids. CDR1 and CDR2 (germline): LGHNA, YNFKEQ. Trimming left V 2 bases short and J 2 bases short, with 10 bases between. CDR3 residues: CASSQFRQGNQPQHF. In DNA form, the CDR3 reads TGTGCCAGCAGCCAATTCCGACAGGGCAATCAGCCCCAGCATTTT.

The chain has TRBV5-1 and TRBJ1-1; a possible D gene is TRBD1 (5 bases). Trimming pared 0 bases from V and 1 base from J, leaving 7 bases between. The length of the CDR3 is 14 residues. CDR1 is SGHRS, CDR2 YFSETQ, per germline. CDR3 amino acids: CASSLDQGNTEAFF. The DNA for the CDR3 is TGCGCCAGCAGCTTGGACCAGGGGAACACTGAAGCTTTCTTT.

This chain joins TRBV19 and TRBJ1-1; D may be TRBD1 (6 bases). Trimming took off 2 bases at V and 5 bases at J, with 15 bases between the two ends. Germline CDR1 is LNHDA and CDR2 is SQIVND (reference sequence). The CDR3 spans 15 residues. The CDR3 nucleotides are TGTGCCAGTAGTATAAATCCCAGGGGTAATACTGAAGCTTTCTTT. Amino acids: CASSINPRGNTEAFF. The whole variable domain, filled in from reference TRBV19 and TRBJ1-1, reads DGGITQSPKYLFRKEGQNVTLSCEQNLNHDAMYWYRQDPGQGLRLIYYSQIVNDFQKGDIAEGYSVSREKKESFPLTVTSAQKNPTAFYLCASSINPRGNTEAFFGQGTRLTVV.

The V gene is TRBV11-3, the J gene TRBJ2-5, with a tentative D call TRBD1 (5 bases). The CDR3 totals 13 residues. Trimming removed 4 bases from V and 0 bases from J, with 6 bases in between. In germline, CDR1 is SGHNT, CDR2 YENEEA. CDR3 loop: CASSWGNQETQYF. CDR3 in DNA: TGTGCCAGCAGCTGGGGCAACCAAGAGACCCAGTACTTC.

This chain links TRBV5-1 with TRBJ2-6; 7 nucleotides line up with TRBD1. The CDR3 is 15 amino acids. With 3 bases clipped from V and 2 bases from J, the junction kept 2 bases outside the gene matches. Germline loops: CDR1 SGHRS, CDR2 YFSETQ. The CDR3 coding sequence is TGCGCCAGCAGCTCCGGGACAGCTGGGGCCAACGTCCTGACTTTC. It encodes CASSSGTAGANVLTF.

The genes are TRBV5-8 and TRBJ1-2; D possibly corresponds to TRBD1 (5 bases). The CDR3 is made up of 16 amino acids. Germline lookup yields CDR1 SGHTS and CDR2 YDEGEE. V was clipped by 4 bases and J by 3 bases, with 19 bases between them. In DNA form, the CDR3 reads TGTGCCAGCAGCCTCGGGACTTCCCCCCGGGACTATGGCTACACCTTC. Translated: CASSLGTSPRDYGYTF.

The J gene is TRBJ2-2, the V gene TRBV28; D not certain. The CDR3 is made up of 14 amino acids. V shed 5 bases and J shed 1 base, with 8 bases lying between them. CDR1 and CDR2 from the germline V gene are MDHEN and SYDVKM. CDR3 coding DNA: TGTGCCAGCAGTCCCCGAGGGAACACCGGGGAGCTGTTTTTT. Its protein product is CASSPRGNTGELFF.

This clone showed up just a few times. The chain employs TRBV7-9 and TRBJ2-7; D is undetermined. Trimming pared 4 bases from V and 3 bases from J, leaving 7 bases between. Germline CDR1 reads SEHNR; CDR2 reads FQNEAQ (reference sequence). The CDR3 is 12 amino acids. The CDR3 coding sequence is TGTGCCAGCAGCTCCGCGAACTACGAGCAGTACTTC. Translated: CASSSANYEQYF.

The chain has TRBV2 and TRBJ1-4; D perhaps matches TRBD1 (5 bases). The germline gives CDR1 SNHLY, CDR2 FYNNEI. The CDR3 covers 15 residues. Trimming pared 2 bases from V and 2 bases from J, leaving 9 bases between. The CDR3 DNA sequence: TGTGCCAGCAGTGAATGGGGGGGGACTAATGAAAAACTGTTTTTT. The encoded protein is CASSEWGGTNEKLFF.

The chain couples TRBV7-8 to TRBJ1-5; the D is unclear. CDR1 SGHVS and CDR2 FQNEAQ come from the germline V gene. This CDR3 spans 17 amino acids. The V end was cut by 2 bases, the J end by 0 bases, with 14 bases between. This chain's CDR3 is CASSLKPPRVSNQPQHF. The CDR3 DNA reads as TGTGCCAGCAGCTTAAAGCCTCCTCGGGTTAGCAATCAGCCCCAGCATTTT.

The chain couples TRBV7-6 to TRBJ2-1; TRBD1 agrees at 7 bases. The V and J ends lost 1 base and 3 bases, in that order; junction bases with no gene match: 9. CDR3 length: 17 amino acids. Germline CDR1 and CDR2: SGHVS and FNYEAQ. DNA for the CDR3: TGTGCCAGCAGCTTAGTCCCCCCGGGACAGAGCTACAATGAGCAGTTCTTC. This encodes CASSLVPPGQSYNEQFF.

The chain employs TRBV5-1 and TRBJ1-1; D remains ambiguous. CDR1 is SGHRS and CDR2 is YFSETQ in the germline V gene. The V and J ends lost 0 bases and 5 bases respectively, with 5 bases between them. This CDR3 is built from 12 residues. Here the CDR3 reads CASSLGLTEAFF. The CDR3 nucleotides are TGCGCCAGCAGCTTGGGTCTGACTGAAGCTTTCTTT.

This chain uses TRBV18 with TRBJ1-2, with a possible D match to TRBD1 (6 bases). In germline, CDR1 is KGHSH, CDR2 LQKENI. The ends were cut back, 5 bases at V and 8 bases at J, with 15 bases in the middle. The CDR3 has 13 residues. CDR3 DNA: TGTGCCAGCTCAGAAATCACAGGGAAGGGCTACACCTTC. Translation: CASSEITGKGYTF.

This clone was seen once. The chain joins TRBV6-5 to TRBJ2-5, with 7 nucleotides matching TRBD2. This CDR3 region has 11 residues. The J segment lost 7 bases and the V segment lost 7 bases, leaving 3 bases of the junction unmatched. Germline loops: CDR1 MNHEY, CDR2 SVGAGI. The CDR3 loop reads CASTGGGTQYF. CDR3 DNA: TGTGCCAGCACGGGCGGGGGGACCCAGTACTTC.

The J gene is TRBJ2-7, the V gene TRBV9; 7 positions agree with TRBD2. Trimming took 0 bases from V and 0 from J; bases not matched to a gene: 3. Germline V lookup: CDR1 SGDLS, CDR2 YYNGEE. The CDR3 runs 15 residues. CDR3 sequence: CASSVDGGSSYEQYF. For the CDR3, the DNA is TGTGCCAGCAGCGTAGACGGGGGGAGCTCCTACGAGCAGTACTTC.

The chain is built from TRBV14 and TRBJ2-3; D might be TRBD2 (6 bases). V lost 4 bases, J lost 14 bases, and 19 bases lay in between. This CDR3 contains 13 residues. Germline V gene lookup returns CDR1 SGHDN and CDR2 FVKESK. Here the CDR3 DNA reads TGTGCCAGCAGCCTCCTCGAGGAGGGCCAGTGGTATTTT. This encodes CASSLLEEGQWYF.

This chain uses TRBV2 with TRBJ1-5, with a tentative D call TRBD1 (6 bases). Germline CDR1 and CDR2: SNHLY and FYNNEI. V lost 3 bases and J lost 3, with 12 bases in between. This CDR3 is built from 15 residues. This CDR3 reads CASSDTTGYNQPQHF. The CDR3 nucleotides read TGTGCCAGCAGTGATACTACAGGGTACAATCAGCCCCAGCATTTT.

The chain carries TRBV19 and TRBJ2-3; 9 bases map to TRBD1. The CDR3 is made up of 15 amino acids. Germline V gene sequence: CDR1 LNHDA, CDR2 SQIVND (reference sequence). The V gene end was trimmed by 7 bases and the J gene end by 2 bases; junction bases not matched to a gene: 7. CDR3 residues: CASTKNRGPTDTQYF. The CDR3 DNA reads as TGTGCCAGTACAAAAAACAGGGGGCCCACAGATACGCAGTATTTT.

This clone appeared once. The chain employs TRBV15 and TRBJ2-1; 7 bases align to TRBD1. The trim removed 0 bases at V and 2 bases at J, leaving 19 bases unmatched. The CDR3 length is 21 residues. The V gene's germline CDR1 is LNHNV and CDR2 YYDKDF (reference sequence). The CDR3 loop reads CATSRDWWGQNLHVPYNEQFF. The CDR3 DNA is TGTGCCACCAGCAGAGATTGGTGGGGACAGAACCTTCATGTTCCCTACAATGAGCAGTTCTTC.

The chain uses TRBV5-1 and TRBJ2-7; 10 nucleotides agree with TRBD2. The trim removed 2 bases at V and 2 bases at J, leaving 10 bases unmatched. The CDR3 has 17 residues. Germline values: CDR1 SGHRS, CDR2 YFSETQ. CDR3: CASSFYGLAEGAYEQYF. For the CDR3, the DNA is TGCGCCAGCAGCTTCTATGGACTAGCGGAGGGGGCCTACGAGCAGTACTTC.

The chain is built from TRBV27 and TRBJ2-7; a possible D gene is TRBD1 (6 bases). V gave up 7 bases and J gave up 2 bases, with 15 bases separating them. The germline gives CDR1 MNHEY, CDR2 SMNVEV (reference sequence). CDR3 length: 14 residues. CDR3 nucleotides: TGTGCCAGCACCGCGCTGGGACACCCCTACGAGCAGTACTTC. This encodes CASTALGHPYEQYF.